This TCR beta chain stems from a study of cytomegalovirus exposure and HLA in healthy donors. About the study: Drawn from HLA-typed donors, some 80 million unique TCRs were held in an early data release. Study conclusions and caveats: What was likely a sequencing artifact was a cluster of highly shared sequence variants.

Germline V gene lookup returns CDR1 MNHEY and CDR2 SMNVEV (reference sequence). The CDR3 is made up of 17 amino acids. V gave up 3 bases and J gave up 6 bases; unmatched junction bases: 11. The PCR was carried out with 60 Vbeta primers and 13 Jbeta primers. Original handling: Some 11 million of the 80 million or so unique TCR beta chains counted in a later analysis were shared. Some clones are missing from TCRdb's copy, which holds only in-frame ones; the method was immunoSEQ multiplex PCR. The DNA was the basis for D and trimming; V, J and clone size are from that table. The sample includes some 120,000 clones, 70% to 85% seen only once; the top ten take 2.5% to 3.5%. A note on this clone: What it binds is not known.

The donors, nominally healthy at sampling, likely had unrecorded immune exposures. This receptor was identified in a woman aged 18-29 years in good health and CMV-seropositive. The chain uses TRBV27 and TRBJ2-2, with 9 bases aligning to TRBD2. The source material was PBMCs. CDR3 in amino acids: CASSFYSGGPVPGELFF. Written as DNA, the CDR3 is TGTGCCAGCAGTTTCTATAGCGGGGGCCCAGTTCCCGGGGAGCTGTTTTTT.